Shown below are 10 T cell receptor beta chains from a single sample sequenced in a study of cytotoxic CD8 clonotypes in ibrutinib-treated CLL. The protocol was immunoSEQ multiplex PCR, while the TCRdb copy is restricted to in-frame clones and leaves out a portion. The top ten clones hold 5% to 5.5% of a sample with about 130,000 clones, about 80% of them seen once. The specimen was PBMCs, collected after 24 months of ibrutinib treatment. These receptors all stem from a human donor with chronic lymphocytic leukemia.

The chain recombines TRBV2 with TRBJ2-3, with 7 bases lining up with TRBD1. The CDR3 length is 14 residues. The trim removed 10 bases at V and 4 bases at J, leaving 11 bases unmatched. CDR1 and CDR2 (germline): SNHLY, FYNNEI. The CDR3 loop reads CATSDRRLPDTQYF. As DNA, the CDR3 is TGTGCCACCTCGGACAGGAGGCTACCAGATACGCAGTATTTT.

This rearrangement joins TRBV2 to TRBJ2-3; 7 positions agree with TRBD2. The germline CDR1 and CDR2 sequences are SNHLY and FYNNEI. V lost 7 bases, J lost 8 bases, and 15 bases stayed unmatched. This CDR3 is built from 15 residues. The CDR3 DNA is TGTGCCAGCACCCTCGGCGGGGCGGGAGCAGGTACGCAGTATTTT. Its protein is CASTLGGAGAGTQYF.

The CDR3 DNA sequence: TGTGCCACCAGCAGAGATCAGGGGCCGCAGTACTTC. It yields the protein CATSRDQGPQYF. The chain links TRBV15 to TRBJ2-7; tentatively, D is TRBD1 (6 bases). CDR1 is LNHNV and CDR2 is YYDKDF in the germline V gene (reference sequence). Between the trimmed V and J ends, which lost 0 bases and 9 bases, there was a span of 9 bases. The CDR3 is 12 amino acids.

This chain connects TRBV11-3 to TRBJ2-2; D might be TRBD1 (6 bases). The germline CDR1 and CDR2 sequences are SGHNT and YENEEA. This CDR3 contains 13 residues. Trimming pared 1 base from V and 7 bases from J, leaving 7 bases between. CDR3 bases: TGTGCCAGCAGCTTAGGGGGGCGCGGGGAGCTGTTTTTT. This encodes CASSLGGRGELFF.

The chain recombines TRBV7-8 with TRBJ2-5; a weak D match, TRBD1 (6 bases). Germline lookup yields CDR1 SGHVS and CDR2 FQNEAQ. V was cut by 7 bases and J by 4 bases, with 10 bases left in between. This CDR3 region has 12 residues. The CDR3 bases are TGTGCCAGCACCCCGGACAGAGAGACCCAGTACTTC. Translated, it gives CASTPDRETQYF. Variable domain in full (rest from reference TRBV7-8 and TRBJ2-5): GAGVSQSPRYKVAKRGQDVALRCDPISGHVSLFWYQQALGQGPEFLTYFQNEAQLDKSGLPSDRFFAERPEGSVSTLKIQRTQQEDSAVYLCASTPDRETQYFGPGTRLLVL.

The chain recombines TRBV7-9 with TRBJ1-4, with D possibly being TRBD1 (5 bases). Trimming took 3 bases from V and 8 from J, leaving 13 bases between them. In germline, CDR1 is SEHNR, CDR2 FQNEAQ (reference sequence). The CDR3 is 14 amino acids. The CDR3 loop reads CASSFVGAREKLFF. The CDR3 bases are TGTGCCAGCAGCTTTGTAGGGGCGAGAGAAAAACTGTTTTTT.

In this sample, this clone turned up many times. The chain links TRBV5-1 to TRBJ2-7; possibly TRBD1 or TRBD2 for D (5 bases each). The CDR3 covers 14 residues. Trimming removed 1 base at V and 4 bases at J, with 12 bases between. Germline values: CDR1 SGHRS, CDR2 YFSETQ. The CDR3: CASSLSGPPYEQYF. The CDR3, as DNA: TGCGCCAGCAGCTTGTCGGGACCTCCTTACGAGCAGTACTTC.

The rearrangement uses TRBV30 and TRBJ2-7; 8 bases match TRBD1. With 2 bases clipped from V and 7 bases from J, the junction kept 10 bases outside the gene matches. This CDR3 is 14 amino acids long. Germline CDR1 and CDR2: GTSNPN and SVGIG (reference sequence). The CDR3 loop is CAWSSTQGAGEQYF. CDR3 in DNA: TGTGCCTGGAGTTCGACCCAGGGGGCGGGTGAGCAGTACTTC.

This chain's CDR3 is CASSPSGLGTYNEQFF. CDR3 nucleotides: TGTGCCAGCAGCCCGTCGGGCCTAGGGACCTACAATGAGCAGTTCTTC. The V gene is TRBV4-2, the J gene TRBJ2-1; D is unclear. The CDR3 totals 16 residues. Germline CDR1 is LGHNA and CDR2 is YNFKEQ. Trimming cost V 4 bases and J 2 bases, with 15 bases left between them.

V and J are TRBV4-1 and TRBJ1-4, with D maybe TRBD1 (6 bases). V lost 2 bases to trimming and J lost 1 base, with 8 bases between them. The V gene's germline CDR1 is MGHRA and CDR2 YSYEKL. This CDR3 contains 15 residues. This CDR3 reads CASSQPGQTNEKLFF. The CDR3 DNA follows: TGCGCCAGCAGCCAACCGGGACAAACTAATGAAAAACTGTTTTTT.